What follows are 23 T cell receptor beta chains derived from one specimen sequenced in a study of T cells after yellow fever vaccination. MiXCR, run by TCRdb on the 5' RACE reads, gives a single entry per CDR3 protein. The table has about 300,000 distinct CDR3 sequences, 8.7% seen once; the top ten hold about 3.5%. This material consisted of CD4+ T cells sorted from PBMCs, taken 5 days after the yellow fever booster vaccination. Receptors originate from a man aged 18 to 30 who received the YFV17D yellow fever vaccine.

This clonotype was counted only a few times. V is TRBV9 and J is TRBJ2-5; no definite D call. The CDR3 sequence is 14 residues long. Germline V lookup: CDR1 SGDLS, CDR2 YYNGEE. V was clipped by 0 bases and J by 6 bases, with 12 bases between them. The CDR3 here is CASSVGAIGQTQYF. CDR3 in DNA: TGTGCCAGCAGCGTAGGAGCTATTGGGCAGACCCAGTACTTC.

In its sample, this clonotype was seen many times. The gene calls are TRBV29-1 and TRBJ1-1; 7 bases match TRBD1. This CDR3 has 13 amino acids. J lost 4 bases, V lost 6 bases, and 8 bases had no gene match. Germline V gene data show CDR1 as SQVTM and CDR2 as ANQGSEA. The CDR3 DNA sequence: TGCAGCGTCGCTGGACAGGAAAGCACTGAAGCTTTCTTT. This translates into CSVAGQESTEAFF.

The chain employs TRBV3-1 and TRBJ2-2, with TRBD2 identical over 15 bases. The CDR3 is made up of 18 amino acids. Trimming removed 4 bases from V and 0 bases from J; junction bases left unmatched: 3. Germline CDR1 is LGHDT and CDR2 is YNNKEL (reference sequence). The CDR3 protein is CASSPGLAGGPNTGELFF. Here the CDR3 DNA reads TGTGCCAGCAGCCCGGGACTAGCGGGGGGTCCGAACACCGGGGAGCTGTTTTTT. The entire variable domain, with the rest obtained from reference TRBV3-1 and TRBJ2-2, is as follows: DTAVSQTPKYLVTQMGNDKSIKCEQNLGHDTMYWYKQDSKKFLKIMFSYNNKELIINETVPNRFSPKSPDKAHLNLHINSLELGDSAVYFCASSPGLAGGPNTGELFFGEGSRLTVL.

This clonotype came up a few times. The chain employs TRBV10-3 and TRBJ2-7; D is ambiguous. CDR3 length: 13 residues. V dropped 2 bases and J dropped 6 bases, with 11 bases sitting between them. Germline values: CDR1 ENHRY, CDR2 SYGVKD. The CDR3 region is CAISEALISEQYF. CDR3 DNA: TGTGCCATCAGTGAGGCTCTCATCTCCGAGCAGTACTTC.

The chain has TRBV19 and TRBJ1-2; TRBD1 agrees at 9 bases. CDR1 and CDR2 from the germline V gene are LNHDA and SQIVND (reference sequence). Germline trimming cut 7 bases from V and 4 bases from J; bases unmatched to any gene: 13. This CDR3 spans 16 amino acids. CDR3 nucleotides: TGTGCCAGTATTCCCCAACCCGGGACAGGGATCTATGGCTACACCTTC. The encoded protein is CASIPQPGTGIYGYTF.

The chain joins TRBV7-3 to TRBJ2-1, with 7 positions matching TRBD1. Unmatched junction bases numbered 9, after V lost 6 bases and J lost 7 bases. The CDR3 contains 14 residues. CDR1 and CDR2 from the germline V gene are SGHTA and FQGTGA. The CDR3 reads CASSLDRVGNEQFF. For the CDR3, the DNA is TGTGCCAGCAGTTTAGACAGGGTGGGGAATGAGCAGTTCTTC.

The table lists this clonotype with a few counts. The chain employs TRBV20-1 and TRBJ1-2; D not certain. CDR3 length equals 13 residues. V was pared by 3 bases and J by 8 bases, with 16 bases between. Germline V gene sequence: CDR1 DFQATT, CDR2 SNEGSKA (reference sequence). The CDR3 DNA is TGCAGTGCTAGGGAACCCGGCGTTGGCGGCTACACCTTC. Translation gives CSAREPGVGGYTF.

This chain uses TRBV7-2 with TRBJ1-6; 9 positions match TRBD1. CDR1 and CDR2 (germline): SGHTA, FQGNSA. This CDR3 contains 16 residues. V trimming: 0 bases; J trimming: 8 bases; junction bases outside the gene matches: 5. The CDR3 sequence is CASSLAYRGRDSPLHF. CDR3 coding DNA: TGTGCCAGCAGCTTAGCGTACAGGGGGCGGGATTCACCCCTCCACTTT. Based on the CDR3 plus reference TRBV7-2 and TRBJ1-6, the full variable domain is GAGVSQSPSNKVTEKGKDVELRCDPISGHTALYWYRQSLGQGLEFLIYFQGNSAPDKSGLPSDRFSAERTGGSVSTLTIQRTQQEDSAVYLCASSLAYRGRDSPLHFGNGTRLTVT.

This clonotype was seen only a few times. This chain links TRBV6-2 or TRBV6-3 with TRBJ2-7, with D perhaps matching TRBD2 (5 bases). This CDR3 has 13 amino acids. The germline V and J ends were trimmed by 7 bases and 1 base, with 11 bases remaining between them. The germline V gene encodes CDR1 MNHEY and CDR2 SVGEGT. This CDR3 reads CASKDSGSYEQYV. In DNA, the CDR3 is TGTGCCAGCAAGGACTCCGGTTCCTACGAGCAGTACGTC.

This clonotype was seen more than once but under ten times. The J gene is TRBJ2-4, the V gene TRBV5-1; no clear D. This CDR3 comprises 14 residues. CDR1 is SGHRS, CDR2 YFSETQ, per germline. V was clipped by 0 bases and J by 7 bases, with 11 bases between them. CDR3 loop: CASSLDELRNIQYF. The CDR3 region has the DNA TGCGCCAGCAGCTTGGATGAGCTGCGGAACATTCAGTACTTC.

The chain couples TRBV7-8 to TRBJ1-3; D remains ambiguous. V was clipped by 2 bases and J by 3 bases, with 8 bases between them. Germline lookup yields CDR1 SGHVS and CDR2 FQNEAQ. This CDR3 has 14 residues. The chain's CDR3 is CASSLPGGGNTIYF. As DNA, the CDR3 is TGTGCCAGCAGCTTACCAGGAGGTGGAAACACCATATATTTT.

This clonotype was observed a handful of times. The chain recombines TRBV7-8 with TRBJ2-2; the D is unclear. The CDR3 covers 15 residues. Germline CDR1 reads SGHVS; CDR2 reads FQNEAQ. V was cut by 1 base and J by 3 bases, with 9 bases left in between. CDR3 amino acids: CASSLGPRDTGELFF. The CDR3 DNA reads as TGTGCCAGCAGCTTAGGCCCCCGGGACACCGGGGAGCTGTTTTTT.

The rearrangement uses TRBV6-5 and TRBJ2-2; unclear D gene. The germline gives CDR1 MNHEY, CDR2 SVGAGI. Trimming took off 1 base at V and 5 bases at J, with 5 bases between the two ends. The CDR3 is 13 amino acids. The CDR3 sequence: CASSYWGTGELFF. The CDR3 nucleotides are TGTGCCAGCAGTTACTGGGGAACCGGGGAGCTGTTTTTT.

This clonotype was found many times. The V and J genes are TRBV4-3 and TRBJ2-2; 11 nucleotides agree with TRBD2. The length of the CDR3 is 18 residues. Per the germline V gene, CDR1 is LGHNA and CDR2 is YSLEER. J was trimmed by 5 bases and V by 0 bases; bases with no gene match: 8. The CDR3 coding sequence is TGCGCCAGCAGCCAAGAACTAGCGGGGGCCGCGAGGACCGGGGAGCTGTTTTTT. Translation: CASSQELAGAARTGELFF.

This sequence joins TRBV7-2 and TRBJ1-6; no definite D call. This CDR3 has 15 amino acids. V shed 3 bases and J shed 4 bases, with 10 bases lying between them. Germline values: CDR1 SGHTA, CDR2 FQGNSA. The CDR3: CASSFNAQYNSPLHF. CDR3 nucleotides: TGTGCCAGCAGCTTCAATGCGCAATATAATTCACCCCTCCACTTT.

The CDR3 region has the DNA TGTGCCAGCAGTTGGCTACAGGGGGTTAGCAATCAGCCCCAGCATTTT. This sequence encodes CASSWLQGVSNQPQHF. The V call is TRBV12-3 or TRBV12-4, the J call TRBJ1-5; 8 bases fit TRBD1. The CDR3 totals 16 residues. V shed 4 bases and J 0 bases; nucleotides not matched to a gene: 5.

CDR3 region: CASSQGGTVAKNIQYF. CDR3 DNA: TGTGCCAGCAGCCAAGGAGGGACGGTAGCCAAAAACATTCAGTACTTC. The V and J genes are TRBV4-2 and TRBJ2-4, with D tentatively TRBD1 or TRBD2 (5 bases each). This CDR3 has 16 amino acids. The V end was cut by 1 base, the J end by 0 bases, with 10 bases between. Germline values: CDR1 LGHNA, CDR2 YNFKEQ.

The chain links TRBV4-1 to TRBJ2-7; 7 bases line up with TRBD1. There are 13 residues in the CDR3. The junction had 2 bases not matched to a gene; V was cut back by 0 bases and J by 6 bases. Per the germline V gene, CDR1 is MGHRA and CDR2 is YSYEKL. The CDR3 sequence: CASSQDRGSEQYV. CDR3 coding DNA: TGCGCCAGCAGCCAAGACAGGGGGAGCGAGCAGTACGTC.

This clonotype showed up just a few times. The CDR3 is CASAGTDSGNTIYF. CDR3 coding DNA: TGCGCCAGCGCCGGGACTGACTCTGGAAACACCATATATTTT. The chain couples TRBV5-1 to TRBJ1-3, with a possible D match to TRBD1 (5 bases). The CDR3 runs to 14 residues. V dropped 7 bases and J dropped 0 bases, with 11 bases sitting between them. CDR1 and CDR2 from the germline V gene are SGHRS and YFSETQ.

In this sample, this clonotype turned up many times. The chain links TRBV29-1 to TRBJ1-2; no clear D. Germline V CDR1 and CDR2: SQVTM, ANQGSEA. The CDR3 is 12 amino acids. With 5 bases removed from V and 4 bases from J, the gap between germline ends came to 11 bases. DNA for the CDR3: TGCAGCGTTCGTCCCAGCAGCTATGGCTACACCTTC. Protein sequence: CSVRPSSYGYTF. Based on the CDR3 plus reference TRBV29-1 and TRBJ1-2, the full variable domain is SAVISQKPSRDICQRGTSLTIQCQVDSQVTMMFWYRQQPGQSLTLIATANQGSEATYESGFVIDKFPISRPNLTFSTLTVSNMSPEDSSIYLCSVRPSSYGYTFGSGTRLTVV.

CDR3 nucleotide sequence: TGTGCCAGCAGCTTAGTGAATCAGCTTAATAATTCACCCCTCCACTTT. As protein: CASSLVNQLNNSPLHF. The chain uses TRBV7-2 and TRBJ1-6; no definite D call. V dropped 1 base and J dropped 5 bases, with 12 bases sitting between them. CDR1 is SGHTA and CDR2 is FQGNSA in the germline V gene. The CDR3 is 16 amino acids.

This clonotype turned up a few times. The genes are TRBV12-3 or TRBV12-4 and TRBJ2-4; D might be TRBD1 (6 bases). CDR3 length equals 13 residues. Trimming pared 1 base from V and 7 bases from J, leaving 8 bases between. CDR3 residues: CASSLGGRNIQYF. CDR3 DNA: TGTGCCAGCAGTTTAGGGGGGCGGAACATTCAGTACTTC.

This clonotype occurred a few times. This chain uses TRBV5-1 with TRBJ1-4; D not resolved. The V gene lost 1 base and the J gene lost 8 bases, with 12 bases spanning the gap. The V gene's germline CDR1 is SGHRS and CDR2 YFSETQ. The CDR3 spans 14 residues. The CDR3 region is CASSLRHPTEKLFF. In nucleotides, the CDR3 is TGCGCCAGCAGCTTGAGACACCCAACAGAAAAACTGTTTTTT.